The source of this T cell receptor (beta chain) is a study of T cells after yellow fever vaccination. TCRdb processed the 5' RACE reads anew with MiXCR; each CDR3 protein has one entry. The sample includes just under 600,000 distinct CDR3 sequences, approximately 13% of them seen just once. CDR3 length: 12 amino acids. Trimming removed 6 bases from V and 8 bases from J, with 11 bases in between. A few counts support this clonotype. The specimen comprised PBMCs, sampled on the day of the yellow fever booster vaccination. This chain joins TRBV12-3 or TRBV12-4 and TRBJ2-1; no reliable D call. The sequence came from a man aged 25 to 45 who received the YFV17D yellow fever vaccine. CDR3 protein: CASRDEWDEQFF. As DNA, the CDR3 is TGTGCCAGCAGGGACGAGTGGGATGAGCAGTTCTTC.